The present T cell receptor (beta chain) was sequenced within a study of shared clonotypes between healthy human individuals. Using immunoSEQ multiplex PCR, the repertoire was profiled, and TCRdb retains in-frame clones only, with some absent. This sample carries 1.5 million to 2.5 million clones, less than 95% of them seen once, and the ten largest clones take 1.2%. Naive CD8 cells were CD45RO-negative, positively selected for CCR7, excluding terminally differentiated effector memory CD45RA+ cells. Unmatched junction bases numbered 6, after V lost 6 bases and J lost 0 bases. Germline loops: CDR1 MNHEY, CDR2 SMNVEV (reference sequence). The CDR3 extends over 16 amino acids.

Sequences were obtained from naive CD8+ T cells sorted from blood. The sequence came from a man between 18 and 29 years old in good health. The rearrangement joins TRBV27 to TRBJ2-1, with TRBD1 matching 9 bases. The CDR3 DNA is TGTGCCAGCAGCCGGACAGGGGTGTTCTCCTACAATGAGCAGTTCTTC. Protein sequence: CASSRTGVFSYNEQFF.